The 5 T cell receptor beta chains listed next were all sequenced from one sample in a study of T cells in Graves' hyperthyroidism and ophthalmopathy. TCR beta CDR3 regions were amplified from RNA transcripts. The TCR CDR3 was amplified in a first-round RT-PCR using the HTBI primer set. Using its own MiXCR run on the multiplex PCR reads, TCRdb lists one record per CDR3 protein. Seen here are hundreds of thousands of distinct CDR3 sequences, more than 15% observed once, and the top ten hold around a quarter. Material for sequencing was blood. Receptor source: a woman under 30 with Graves' hyperthyroidism that later progressed to Graves' ophthalmopathy.

This clonotype was seen only a few times. V usage is TRBV6-2 or TRBV6-3 and J usage is TRBJ2-7; D is ambiguous. Germline V gives CDR1 MNHEY, CDR2 SVGEGT. The CDR3 is 18 residues long. The V and J ends lost 7 bases and 3 bases respectively, with 28 bases between them. The CDR3 sequence: CASKPPGIGSAKYYEQYF. The CDR3 DNA follows: TGTGCCAGCAAACCCCCAGGCATCGGAAGCGCTAAATACTACGAGCAGTACTTC.

This clonotype was observed many times. This rearrangement joins TRBV7-9 to TRBJ1-1; D gene ambiguous. The CDR3 runs to 15 residues. Germline V gives CDR1 SEHNR, CDR2 FQNEAQ (reference sequence). Deletions cut 1 base from V and 3 bases from J, with 12 bases between. The CDR3 region is CASSLVLSGDTEAFF. Written as DNA, the CDR3 is TGTGCCAGCAGCTTAGTTCTTTCGGGAGACACTGAAGCTTTCTTT.

This clonotype has at least ten counts. The rearrangement uses TRBV27 and TRBJ2-1; D might be TRBD1 or TRBD2, each matching 7 bases. CDR3 size: 15 residues. Between the trimmed V and J ends, which lost 3 bases and 2 bases, there was a span of 11 bases. The germline gives CDR1 MNHEY, CDR2 SMNVEV (reference sequence). Here the CDR3 DNA reads TGTGCCAGCAGTTTGAGCGGGACAGCCTACAATGAGCAGTTCTTC. Amino acid sequence: CASSLSGTAYNEQFF.

This clonotype was detected a few times. The rearrangement links TRBV19 to TRBJ2-7; 7 nucleotides match TRBD2. The CDR3 sequence is 15 residues long. Per the germline V gene, CDR1 is LNHDA and CDR2 is SQIVND (reference sequence). V lost 3 bases to trimming and J lost 2 bases; unmatched junction nucleotides: 7. Here the CDR3 reads CASSIYAGEAYEQYF. In DNA, the CDR3 is TGTGCCAGTAGTATTTACGCGGGAGAGGCCTACGAGCAGTACTTC.

This clonotype was observed many times. The CDR3 is CASSQGTGDTQYF. CDR3 DNA sequence: TGTGCCAGCAGCCAAGGTACAGGGGATACGCAGTATTTT. The chain uses TRBV3-1 and TRBJ2-3, with D perhaps TRBD1 (6 bases). V was shortened by 1 base and J by 6 bases, with 8 bases between the two germline ends. The CDR3 spans 13 residues. Germline CDR1 reads LGHDT; CDR2 reads YNNKEL (reference sequence).